This T cell receptor (beta chain) was captured by sequencing in a study of CXCR3-negative and CXCR3-positive naive CD8 T cells. Findings and caveats of the study: Against CXCR3-negative naive cells, CXCR3-positive naive cells showed more hydrophobic TRB CDR3s.

In the case of this clonotype: Its antigen is unidentified.

Through 5' RACE with UMI labels, the TRB cDNA libraries were prepared. TCRdb re-called the 5' RACE reads, yielding one record per CDR3 amino acid sequence without DNA. This table holds roughly 110,000 distinct CDR3 sequences. Naive CD8+ T cells showed a CD45RO-CCR7+CD27+CD95- phenotype. The CDR3 runs 14 residues. In germline, CDR1 is SEHNR, CDR2 FQNEAQ (reference sequence). Sequencing input: naive CXCR3+ CD8+ T cells from blood. Subset: CD45RO-CCR7+CD27+CD95- naive CD8+ T cells expressing CXCR3 (TNR3+). The chain carries TRBV7-9 and TRBJ2-3; the D gene TCRdb calls, TRBD1, cannot be checked with no DNA. The clonotype comes from a human donor in good health. Some clones in this sample may be carry-over from other donors' samples. CDR3 residues: CASSAGHLTDTQYF.